The 9 T cell receptor beta chains below come from one sample, sequenced in a study of beta chain features in type 1 diabetes. cDNA synthesis used the whole RNA isolate, giving expressed TCRB sequences. Assay: immunoSEQ multiplex PCR; the TCRdb copy retains only in-frame clones and omits some. The sample records over 150,000 clones, about 8.1% being singletons. The sequencing sample was made of central memory CD4+ T cells from blood. These receptors came from a man aged 18-30 years in good health.

The J gene is TRBJ2-3, the V gene TRBV9; D uncertain. V was trimmed by 3 bases and J by 8 bases, leaving 16 bases between them. Germline CDR1 reads SGDLS; CDR2 reads YYNGEE. The CDR3 consists of 14 residues. CDR3 sequence (DNA): TGTGCCAGCAGCGCCGAGGCTAGTAGTGGTACGCAGTATTTT. Translation gives CASSAEASSGTQYF. Full variable domain (missing parts from reference TRBV9 and TRBJ2-3): DSGVTQTPKHLITATGQRVTLRCSPRSGDLSVYWYQQSLDQGLQFLIQYYNGEERAKGNILERFSAQQFPDLHSELNLSSLELGDSALYFCASSAEASSGTQYFGPGTRLTVL.

Many counts were recorded for this clone. This chain uses TRBV28 with TRBJ2-7; 9 bases map to TRBD1. V lost 6 bases, J lost 5 bases, and 5 bases stayed unmatched. The CDR3 loop spans 13 amino acids. Germline CDR1 and CDR2: MDHEN and SYDVKM. As DNA, the CDR3 is TGTGCCAGCAGGGACAGGGGTATCAACGAGCAGTACTTC. This encodes CASRDRGINEQYF.

This clone was counted many times. The CDR3 nucleotides are TGTGCCAGCAGCTTCGGACTCGCTCTTAACAATGAGCAGTTCTTC. It specifies CASSFGLALNNEQFF. The chain links TRBV7-9 to TRBJ2-1, with D perhaps matching TRBD2 (5 bases). The CDR3 contains 15 residues. Per germline, CDR1 SEHNR and CDR2 FQNEAQ (reference sequence). The V end lost 3 bases, the J end lost 5 bases, and 14 bases lay between the germline ends.

The table lists this clone with a few counts. The rearrangement links TRBV5-4 to TRBJ2-7; 8 bases line up with TRBD2. Germline V CDR1 and CDR2: SGHNT, YYREEE (reference sequence). J lost 2 bases, V lost 1 base, and 8 bases had no gene match. The CDR3 contains 16 residues. CDR3 sequence: CASSLSSGFPTYEQYF. The CDR3 DNA reads as TGTGCCAGCAGCTTGTCTAGCGGGTTTCCAACCTACGAGCAGTACTTC.

The chain carries TRBV18 and TRBJ2-2; 8 bases agree with TRBD1. The junction had 5 bases not matched to a gene; V was cut back by 8 bases and J by 3 bases. The germline CDR1 and CDR2 sequences are KGHSH and LQKENI. The CDR3 is made up of 14 amino acids. Here the CDR3 reads CASADRGDTGELFF. In nucleotides, the CDR3 is TGTGCCAGCGCAGACAGGGGAGACACCGGGGAGCTGTTTTTT.

This clone was seen many times. This chain uses TRBV9 with TRBJ1-2, with TRBD1 matching 7 bases. The junction had 8 bases not matched to a gene; V was cut back by 4 bases and J by 8 bases. CDR1 and CDR2 from the germline V gene are SGDLS and YYNGEE. CDR3 size: 13 residues. The CDR3 sequence is CASSSGQSKGYTF. CDR3 DNA: TGTGCCAGCAGCTCGGGACAGTCGAAAGGCTACACCTTC. Full variable domain (rest looked up from reference TRBV9 and TRBJ1-2): DSGVTQTPKHLITATGQRVTLRCSPRSGDLSVYWYQQSLDQGLQFLIQYYNGEERAKGNILERFSAQQFPDLHSELNLSSLELGDSALYFCASSSGQSKGYTFGSGTRLTVV.

This clone was detected ten times or more. The chain combines TRBV7-3 with TRBJ2-1, with 11 bases matching TRBD2. V lost 5 bases to trimming and J lost 6 bases; unmatched junction nucleotides: 12. The CDR3 is made up of 17 amino acids. Germline V gene data show CDR1 as SGHTA and CDR2 as FQGTGA. As DNA, the CDR3 is TGTGCCAGCAGCCCCTATGGGCTAGCGGGAGGCTCCAATGAGCAGTTCTTC. Protein: CASSPYGLAGGSNEQFF.

This clone has only a few counts. V and J are TRBV7-8 and TRBJ2-7; D is possibly TRBD1 (5 bases). The CDR3 runs 15 residues. CDR1 SGHVS and CDR2 FQNEAQ come from the germline V gene. Trimming took off 1 base at V and 0 bases at J, with 10 bases between the two ends. The CDR3 loop reads CASSLGGRSSYEQYF. The CDR3 DNA reads TGTGCCAGCAGCTTAGGGGGCAGGAGCTCCTACGAGCAGTACTTC.

In its sample, this clone was seen a few times. V gene TRBV5-1 combines with J gene TRBJ1-4; D uncertain. The length of the CDR3 is 14 residues. The V gene's germline CDR1 is SGHRS and CDR2 YFSETQ. V was shortened by 7 bases and J by 1 base, with 11 bases between the two germline ends. The chain's CDR3 is CASGIRGTNEKLFF. CDR3 sequence (DNA): TGCGCCAGCGGTATTCGAGGAACTAATGAAAAACTGTTTTTT.